This entry is about one T cell receptor beta chain. What it recognizes is unknown. Isolation per sample recovered at least 6 million PBMCs. Then a second PCR, running roughly 7 to 11 cycles, was carried out with a sample-barcoded 5' primer and a J-beta primer mix. MiXCR, run by TCRdb on the 5' RACE reads, gives a single entry per CDR3 protein. The table lists 1,100,000 or so distinct CDR3 sequences, 40% to 50% of them singletons. This specimen comes from a study of blood T cells in healthy people across ages. Study-wide points: Age advanced and TCR beta diversity per million T cells fell, roughly linearly.

In germline, CDR1 is DFQATT, CDR2 SNEGSKA (reference sequence). This CDR3 has 16 amino acids. J lost 2 bases, V lost 6 bases, and 10 bases had no gene match. The source of this sequence is a woman aged 60-70 years in good health. The chain couples TRBV20-1 to TRBJ2-7, with 13 bases aligning to TRBD2. Sequencing used blood. CDR3 DNA: TGCAGTGCCCACGGTCCCGGGACTAGCGGGGCCTACGAGCAGTACTTC. Amino acid sequence: CSAHGPGTSGAYEQYF.